This T cell receptor beta chain was sequenced in a study of metastatic and nonmetastatic thyroid tumors. This clone occurred a few times. Prior to thyroid surgery, none of the patients had received any treatment. Between the trimmed V and J ends, which lost 8 bases and 3 bases, there was a span of 13 bases. This CDR3 spans 14 amino acids. Germline V gene sequence: CDR1 MNHNS, CDR2 SASEGT. TCRdb re-called the PCR reads with MiXCR. Among fewer than 5,500 clones listed, over 25% were seen once. The receptor's source is a female donor with papillary thyroid cancer or a benign thyroid nodule (not recorded which). Some clones in this sample may be carry-over from other donors' samples. The chain uses TRBV6-1 and TRBJ2-2; no firm D call. Source material: adjacent normal tissue. The CDR3 protein is CASLARLYTGELFF. CDR3 DNA sequence: TGTGCCAGCTTGGCCAGGTTATACACCGGGGAGCTGTTTTTT.